Presented here are 6 T cell receptor beta chains from one specimen sequenced in a study of cytomegalovirus exposure and HLA in healthy donors. With 60 Vbeta and 13 Jbeta primers, the PCR was carried out. Repertoires were generated with immunoSEQ multiplex PCR, while TCRdb's copy carries only in-frame clones and drops some. The sample shows about 140,000 clones, 78% of them seen only once. Sequenced input: PBMCs. These receptors were taken from a female donor in good health and CMV-seronegative.

The chain has TRBV7-2 and TRBJ2-3, with D uncertain. Per germline, CDR1 SGHTA and CDR2 FQGNSA. With 5 bases removed from V and 5 bases from J, the gap between germline ends came to 8 bases. The CDR3 runs 12 residues. In DNA, the CDR3 is TGTGCCAGCAGCCCCTTACAAGATACGCAGTATTTT. This gives the protein CASSPLQDTQYF.

The gene calls are TRBV7-9 and TRBJ2-6; tentatively, D is TRBD2 (5 bases). CDR1 and CDR2 (germline): SEHNR, FQNEAQ (reference sequence). This CDR3 region has 19 residues. V lost 3 bases to trimming and J lost 0 bases, with 18 bases between them. CDR3 sequence (DNA): TGTGCCAGCAGCTTGGGCCTAGCATGGGGATCCTCTGGGGCCAACGTCCTGACTTTC. This encodes CASSLGLAWGSSGANVLTF.

The chain recombines TRBV6-1 with TRBJ1-6; D is ambiguous. The CDR3 is 14 residues long. Trimming stripped 4 bases from V and 1 base from J, with 5 bases between. Germline lookup yields CDR1 MNHNS and CDR2 SASEGT. The CDR3 region is CASSARSYNSPLHF. Here the CDR3 DNA reads TGTGCCAGCAGTGCGAGATCCTATAATTCACCCCTCCACTTT.

This rearrangement joins TRBV5-1 to TRBJ1-1, with 8 nucleotides matching TRBD1. The junction had 5 bases not matched to a gene; V was cut back by 0 bases and J by 1 base. This CDR3 comprises 16 residues. CDR1 and CDR2 (germline): SGHRS, YFSETQ. The CDR3 nucleotides are TGCGCCAGCAGCTTGGAAAGGACAGGGTCGAACACTGAAGCTTTCTTT. This translates into CASSLERTGSNTEAFF.

This chain joins TRBV28 and TRBJ2-7, with a tentative D call TRBD2 (5 bases). This CDR3 is 14 amino acids long. Germline-derived CDR1 and CDR2 are MDHEN and SYDVKM. V gave up 5 bases and J gave up 0 bases, with 11 bases separating them. CDR3 in DNA: TGTGCCAGCAGTGCCGCAGCGGCCTCCTACGAGCAGTACTTC. Translating it yields CASSAAAASYEQYF. Based on the CDR3 plus reference TRBV28 and TRBJ2-7, the full variable domain is DVKVTQSSRYLVKRTGEKVFLECVQDMDHENMFWYRQDPGLGLRLIYFSYDVKMKEKGDIPEGYSVSREKKERFSLILESASTNQTSMYLCASSAAAASYEQYFGPGTRLTVT.

V is TRBV5-1 and J is TRBJ2-5; unclear D gene. The germline V gene encodes CDR1 SGHRS and CDR2 YFSETQ. The V end lost 2 bases, the J end lost 2 bases, and 4 bases lay between the germline ends. This CDR3 region has 12 residues. This chain's CDR3 is CASSFTQETQYF. The CDR3 DNA is TGCGCCAGCAGCTTCACTCAAGAGACCCAGTACTTC. Full variable domain (rest looked up from reference TRBV5-1 and TRBJ2-5): KAGVTQTPRYLIKTRGQQVTLSCSPISGHRSVSWYQQTPGQGLQFLFEYFSETQRNKGNFPGRFSGRQFSNSRSEMNVSTLELGDSALYLCASSFTQETQYFGPGTRLLVL.